Below are 5 T cell receptor beta chains sequenced from a single sample in a study of cytomegalovirus exposure and HLA in healthy donors. It was with 60 Vbeta and 13 Jbeta primers that the PCR ran. Libraries were prepared by immunoSEQ multiplex PCR; TCRdb keeps only in-frame clonotypes and omits some of them. The top ten hold around 6.8% of the sample, which has 150,000 to 200,000 clones, around 72% seen once. Material: PBMCs. The receptors derive from a man aged 40-49 years in good health and CMV-seropositive.

This clone was observed a single time. The V call is TRBV18, the J call TRBJ2-7, with 14 bases identical to TRBD2. Losses at the gene ends were 3 bases for V and 5 bases for J; bases not matched to a gene: 6. The CDR3 covers 16 residues. Germline-derived CDR1 and CDR2 are KGHSH and LQKENI. Written as DNA, the CDR3 is TGTGCCAGCTCACCCAGGACTAGCGGGGGGAGCCACGAGCAGTACTTC. Its protein is CASSPRTSGGSHEQYF.

This clone has more than one count but fewer than ten. The CDR3: CASSFDSGVGYTF. CDR3 DNA: TGCGCCAGCAGCTTCGACTCAGGGGTGGGCTACACCTTC. J is TRBJ1-2 and V is TRBV5-1, with D possibly TRBD1 on 6 matching bases. The CDR3 has 13 amino acids. Trimming shortened V by 2 bases and J by 8 bases, and 13 bases separated the two germline ends. Germline CDR1 and CDR2: SGHRS and YFSETQ.

The J gene is TRBJ2-3, the V gene TRBV7-3; TRBD2 matches 9 bases. This CDR3 comprises 15 residues. With V trimmed by 3 bases and J by 1 base, 2 bases remained unmatched. Germline V lookup: CDR1 SGHTA, CDR2 FQGTGA. CDR3 in DNA: TGTGCCAGCAGCTTTTCTAGCGGGGGCACAGATACGCAGTATTTT. Its protein product is CASSFSSGGTDTQYF. Filled out from reference TRBV7-3 and TRBJ2-3, the complete variable domain reads GAGVSQTPSNKVTEKGKYVELRCDPISGHTALYWYRQSLGQGPEFLIYFQGTGAADDSGLPNDRFFAVRPEGSVSTLKIQRTERGDSAVYLCASSFSSGGTDTQYFGPGTRLTVL.

CDR3 in amino acids: CASSLPGGAKNIQYF. As DNA, the CDR3 is TGTGCCAGCAGCTTACCCGGAGGGGCCAAAAACATTCAGTACTTC. This chain connects TRBV7-9 to TRBJ2-4, with D perhaps TRBD2 (6 bases). Trimming cost V 2 bases and J 1 base, with 9 bases left between them. From germline, CDR1 is SEHNR and CDR2 FQNEAQ (reference sequence). The CDR3 totals 15 residues.

The chain links TRBV15 to TRBJ1-1; 8 nucleotides agree with TRBD1. V gave up 3 bases and J gave up 11 bases; unmatched junction bases: 17. This CDR3 region has 16 residues. Germline CDR1 LNHNV, CDR2 YYDKDF (reference sequence). CDR3 DNA: TGTGCCACCAGCAGGGGGGGGACAGGTCGGGGGGTAACGGCTTTCTTT. Protein sequence: CATSRGGTGRGVTAFF. Using reference TRBV15 and TRBJ1-1 for the parts outside the CDR3, the full variable domain is DAMVIQNPRYQVTQFGKPVTLSCSQTLNHNVMYWYQQKSSQAPKLLFHYYDKDFNNEADTPDNFQSRRPNTSFCFLDIRSPGLGDTAMYLCATSRGGTGRGVTAFFGQGTRLTVV.